This TCR beta chain was found in a study of post-analysis software for immune sequencing data. Study observations and caveats: A handful of TRBV segments appeared more often in patients than in controls, and TRBV5-6, TRBV5-1 and TRBV20-1 were among these. There was significantly lower normalized Chao1 diversity in multiple sclerosis patients than in controls.

Carried by the TCR beta cDNA libraries were unique molecular identifiers. From about 0.98 to 11 million T cells, about 500,000 cDNA molecules were obtained. MiXCR was run by TCRdb on the PCR reads, yielding one entry per CDR3 protein. The top ten clones hold roughly 13% of a sample with hundreds of thousands of distinct CDR3 sequences, roughly 36% of them seen once. As concerns this clonotype: Its antigen is not known.

V was shortened by 6 bases and J by 3 bases, with 11 bases between the two germline ends. CDR3 length: 13 amino acids. Germline V gives CDR1 MNHNS, CDR2 SASEGT. This clonotype originated in a girl aged 5-17 years with multiple sclerosis. V usage is TRBV6-1 and J usage is TRBJ1-1; D call uncertain. The sample comprised blood. CDR3 bases: TGTGCCAGCAGCCTTCATCAGGACACTGAAGCTTTCTTT. Residues: CASSLHQDTEAFF.